Shown below are 29 T cell receptor beta chains from a single sample sequenced in a study of neurological immune-mediated disorders. TCRdb processed the 5' RACE reads anew with MiXCR; each CDR3 protein has one entry. The table shows tens of thousands of distinct CDR3 sequences, with around 3.4% occurring only once. Sequencing was carried out using PBMCs. Receptors were obtained from a woman aged 25-40 years with multiple sclerosis.

This clonotype was observed many times. The junction does not match germline at one end; this may be a read error. The CDR3 is CASSGGGNQPQNF. As DNA, the CDR3 is TGTGCCAGCTCGGGGGGGGGCAATCAGCCCCAGAATTTT. This chain links TRBV2 with TRBJ1-5; TRBD1 is a possible D gene (6 bases). The CDR3 contains 13 residues. Germline CDR1 and CDR2: SNHLY and FYNNEI.

V usage is TRBV6-2 or TRBV6-3 and J usage is TRBJ2-3; 8 bases align to TRBD2. Trimming at V came to 2 bases and at J to 2 bases, leaving 12 bases not matched to a gene. Germline values: CDR1 MNHEY, CDR2 SVGEGT. This CDR3 is 18 amino acids long. CDR3 sequence (DNA): TGTGCCAGCAGTTACCCTGTTCCGGCGGGAGGCTTCACAGATACGCAGTATTTT. Protein sequence: CASSYPVPAGGFTDTQYF.

This clonotype was detected many times. The chain joins TRBV5-1 to TRBJ2-1, with D possibly matching TRBD1 (5 bases). Germline V gene data show CDR1 as SGHRS and CDR2 as YFSETQ. Between the trimmed V and J ends, which lost 3 bases and 2 bases, there was a span of 9 bases. The CDR3 has 14 residues. DNA of the CDR3: TGCGCCAGCAGCTCCGCAGGGACCTACAATGAGCAGTTCTTC. It encodes CASSSAGTYNEQFF. Filled out from reference TRBV5-1 and TRBJ2-1, the complete variable domain reads KAGVTQTPRYLIKTRGQQVTLSCSPISGHRSVSWYQQTPGQGLQFLFEYFSETQRNKGNFPGRFSGRQFSNSRSEMNVSTLELGDSALYLCASSSAGTYNEQFFGPGTRLTVL.

For this clonotype: A read error may be the cause here, since a much bigger clone is one base away. This chain uses TRBV29-1 with TRBJ2-6, with TRBD1 matching 11 bases. The germline V gene encodes CDR1 SQVTM and CDR2 ANQGSEA. The CDR3 length is 16 residues. CDR3 sequence (DNA): TGCAGCGTTCTAGGACAGGGGGCGCCTGGGGCCAAAGTCCTGACTTTC. It codes for CSVLGQGAPGAKVLTF.

The sample holds many counts of this clonotype. The genes are TRBV7-2 and TRBJ2-5; D gene unclear. V was shortened by 4 bases and J by 4 bases, with 13 bases between the two germline ends. The CDR3 runs to 14 residues. Germline V gives CDR1 SGHTA, CDR2 FQGNSA. The CDR3 loop reads CASSSSRYTETQYF. CDR3 nucleotide sequence: TGTGCCAGCAGCTCCAGTCGTTATACAGAGACCCAGTACTTC. The full variable domain, its missing parts supplied by reference TRBV7-2 and TRBJ2-5, is GAGVSQSPSNKVTEKGKDVELRCDPISGHTALYWYRQSLGQGLEFLIYFQGNSAPDKSGLPSDRFSAERTGGSVSTLTIQRTQQEDSAVYLCASSSSRYTETQYFGPGTRLLVL.

This clonotype has ten or more counts. The chain links TRBV10-3 to TRBJ2-1, with 7 bases lining up with TRBD2. The germline CDR1 and CDR2 sequences are ENHRY and SYGVKD. Trimming took 10 bases from V and 9 from J; bases not matched to a gene: 21. CDR3 length equals 16 residues. CDR3: CATDWAGTKIRTEQFF. CDR3 nucleotide sequence: TGTGCCACCGACTGGGCCGGGACTAAAATTCGCACTGAGCAGTTCTTC.

At least ten counts were recorded for this clonotype. This chain joins TRBV20-1 and TRBJ1-2; D is unclear. V was trimmed by 7 bases and J by 0 bases, leaving 9 bases between them. Germline CDR1 DFQATT, CDR2 SNEGSKA (reference sequence). The CDR3 runs 12 residues. CDR3 coding DNA: TGCAGTGGGACCGAACCTAACTATGGCTACACCTTC. Amino acids: CSGTEPNYGYTF.

The sample holds many counts of this clonotype. This chain links TRBV24-1 with TRBJ2-2, with 8 bases matching TRBD1. V trimming: 9 bases; J trimming: 4 bases; junction bases outside the gene matches: 15. There are 17 residues in the CDR3. Germline CDR1 is KGHDR and CDR2 is SFDVKD. DNA of the CDR3: TGTGCCACCGCCGGACAGGGTCTCGCAAGCGGCACCGGGGAGCTGTTTTTT. It specifies CATAGQGLASGTGELFF.

This clonotype was seen only a few times. The rearrangement uses TRBV9 and TRBJ2-2, with a tentative D call TRBD1 (6 bases). The CDR3 extends over 17 amino acids. The V gene's germline CDR1 is SGDLS and CDR2 YYNGEE. Trimming left V 3 bases short and J 1 base short, with 16 bases between. This CDR3 is CASSALQGRLNTGELFF. The CDR3 coding sequence is TGTGCCAGCAGCGCCCTGCAGGGGCGGCTGAACACCGGGGAGCTGTTTTTT.

This clonotype was observed a handful of times. The junction shows a germline mismatch at one end, possibly a read error. The V and J genes are TRBV20-1 and TRBJ1-5; 8 bases align to TRBD1. The CDR3 totals 12 residues. Germline assignment: CDR1 DFQATT and CDR2 SNEGSKA (reference sequence). The CDR3 DNA follows: TGCAGTGCCGGACAGGGAGATCAGCCCCAGAATTTT. As protein: CSAGQGDQPQNF.

There are many counts of this clonotype. The chain carries TRBV6-2 or TRBV6-3 and TRBJ2-3; 11 positions match TRBD2. The CDR3 extends over 16 amino acids. Germline loops: CDR1 MNHEY, CDR2 SVGEGT. Trimming at V came to 6 bases and at J to 2 bases, leaving 7 bases not matched to a gene. The CDR3 loop reads CASSDPSGRYTDTQYF. Written as DNA, the CDR3 is TGTGCCAGCAGCGATCCTAGCGGGAGGTACACAGATACGCAGTATTTT.

This clonotype was seen many times. The chain links TRBV10-3 to TRBJ2-3; D not resolved. Germline values: CDR1 ENHRY, CDR2 SYGVKD. Between the trimmed V and J ends, which lost 10 bases and 1 base, there was a span of 9 bases. The CDR3 has 12 residues. The CDR3 DNA is TGTGCCACTGACCAGGGCACAGATACGCAGTATTTT. Amino acids: CATDQGTDTQYF.

This clonotype was seen ten or more times. The CDR3 protein is CSARGHARTEETQYF. The DNA of the CDR3 is TGCAGTGCTAGAGGGCACGCCCGGACAGAAGAGACCCAGTACTTC. This rearrangement joins TRBV20-1 to TRBJ2-5; maybe TRBD1 (6 bases). With 1 base removed from V and 3 bases from J, the gap between germline ends came to 15 bases. The CDR3 sequence is 15 residues long. Looked up from germline, CDR1 is DFQATT and CDR2 is SNEGSKA (reference sequence).

This clonotype was counted ten times or more. The chain is built from TRBV20-1 and TRBJ2-4; 10 bases are a match to TRBD2. Germline assignment: CDR1 DFQATT and CDR2 SNEGSKA (reference sequence). V lost 3 bases to trimming and J lost 10 bases; unmatched junction nucleotides: 18. The CDR3 is made up of 17 amino acids. The CDR3 loop is CSASHETQLAGSYIQYF. As DNA, the CDR3 is TGCAGTGCTAGTCACGAAACCCAACTAGCGGGAAGTTATATTCAGTACTTC.

This clonotype turned up a few times. Without the conserved terminal phenylalanine or tryptophan, this CDR3 likely stems from a read error. No DNA is shown, since the ends of the CDR3 on it are uncertain; the CDR3 is the one TCRdb lists. The chain links TRBV6-5 to TRBJ2-7; TRBD1, as called in the table, went unchecked against the DNA. The germline V gene has CDR1 MNHEY and CDR2 SVGAGI. From its first to its last residue, the CDR3 has 10 amino acids. The CDR3 sequence is CASSRPSYTG.

Ten or more counts support this clonotype. V is TRBV5-1 and J is TRBJ1-2; 7 bases fit TRBD1. Germline V gives CDR1 SGHRS, CDR2 YFSETQ. J gave up 9 bases and V 4 bases, and 9 bases lay outside the gene matches. The CDR3 is 13 residues long. CDR3 in amino acids: CASSLGQSQSYTF. The CDR3 DNA reads as TGCGCCAGCAGCCTGGGACAGAGCCAAAGCTACACCTTC.

This clonotype has a count of ten or more. The rearrangement links TRBV29-1 to TRBJ1-3; D gene unclear. Germline loops: CDR1 SQVTM, CDR2 ANQGSEA. V was pared by 0 bases and J by 2 bases, with 20 bases between. The CDR3 runs 18 residues. In nucleotides, the CDR3 is TGCAGCGTTGAAGATTACCCCGTTATAGGAGGAGCTGGAAACACCATATATTTT. Amino acids: CSVEDYPVIGGAGNTIYF.

This clonotype was detected only a few times. The junction departs from the called germline gene at one end, perhaps through a read error. The chain employs TRBV6-2 or TRBV6-3 and TRBJ1-5; no firm D call. The CDR3 spans 13 residues. Germline V lookup: CDR1 MNHEY, CDR2 SVGEGT. The CDR3 sequence: CASGERVNQPQNF. The CDR3 coding sequence is TGTGCCAGCGGGGAAAGGGTTAATCAGCCCCAGAATTTT.

This clonotype was found many times. The rearrangement links TRBV7-2 to TRBJ2-1; 10 bases align to TRBD2. Germline loops: CDR1 SGHTA, CDR2 FQGNSA. V gave up 6 bases and J gave up 10 bases; unmatched junction bases: 12. The CDR3 runs 15 residues. The CDR3 spells CASRRLAGVSNEQFF. The CDR3 nucleotides read TGTGCCAGCAGACGGCTAGCGGGAGTTAGCAACGAGCAGTTCTTC.

This clonotype was observed many times. The J gene is TRBJ2-2, the V gene TRBV12-3 or TRBV12-4; unclear D gene. V was cut by 5 bases and J by 8 bases, with 15 bases left in between. This CDR3 has 14 residues. The DNA of the CDR3 is TGTGCCAGCAGTCCCCGGTACCCTCAGGGGGAGCTGTTTTTT. Encoded protein: CASSPRYPQGELFF.

In its sample, this clonotype was seen many times. This chain connects TRBV11-2 to TRBJ2-5; D not certain. This CDR3 comprises 13 residues. Germline CDR1 SGHAT, CDR2 FQNNGV. Trimming shortened V by 1 base and J by 4 bases, and 7 bases separated the two germline ends. The CDR3 sequence: CASSLGSRETQYF. Written as DNA, the CDR3 is TGTGCCAGCAGCTTAGGCAGCAGAGAGACCCAGTACTTC. The full variable domain, its missing parts supplied by reference TRBV11-2 and TRBJ2-5, is EAGVAQSPRYKIIEKRQSVAFWCNPISGHATLYWYQQILGQGPKLLIQFQNNGVVDDSQLPKDRFSAERLKGVDSTLKIQPAKLEDSAVYLCASSLGSRETQYFGPGTRLLVL.

This clonotype was counted ten times or more. Here the CDR3 DNA reads TGCAGTGCCGCAGTAGCGGCTAGCGGGGGGAGGGATGGGTACTTC. It translates to CSAAVAASGGRDGYF. The rearrangement joins TRBV20-1 to TRBJ2-7, with 11 bases lining up with TRBD2. V lost 6 bases, J lost 12 bases, and 19 bases stayed unmatched. Germline V lookup: CDR1 DFQATT, CDR2 SNEGSKA (reference sequence). The CDR3 extends over 15 amino acids.

This clonotype was recorded at least ten times. V gene TRBV25-1 combines with J gene TRBJ2-5, with a weak D call TRBD2 (6 bases). Germline CDR1 is MGHDK and CDR2 is SYGVNS. This CDR3 comprises 13 residues. V shed 6 bases and J shed 4 bases, with 12 bases lying between them. For the CDR3, the DNA is TGTGCCAGCAGGGATTGGGGACTAGAGACCCAGTACTTC. This translates into CASRDWGLETQYF.

In this sample, this clonotype turned up many times. This rearrangement joins TRBV7-8 to TRBJ2-7, with a possible D match to TRBD1 (6 bases). The germline gives CDR1 SGHVS, CDR2 FQNEAQ. The CDR3 covers 15 residues. The V gene lost 2 bases and the J gene lost 2 bases, with 13 bases spanning the gap. In DNA form, the CDR3 reads TGTGCCAGCAGCTTAAGAGGAGCAGGGGCCTACGAGCAGTACTTC. This codes for CASSLRGAGAYEQYF.

A word on this clonotype: A much larger clone differs from this one at a single base, so this may be a read error. The chain combines TRBV4-3 with TRBJ2-6; TRBD1 is a possible D gene (5 bases). The germline CDR1 and CDR2 sequences are LGHNA and YSLEER. This CDR3 comprises 15 residues. The CDR3 here is CASSQGASGAKVLTF. The CDR3 coding sequence is TGCGCCAGCAGCCAAGGCGCCTCTGGGGCCAAAGTCCTGACTTTC.

This clonotype was counted only a few times. This chain connects TRBV5-1 to TRBJ2-2; D is perhaps TRBD1 (6 bases). CDR3 size: 16 residues. The germline CDR1 and CDR2 sequences are SGHRS and YFSETQ. Between the trimmed V and J ends, which lost 2 bases and 1 base, there was a span of 12 bases. The CDR3 is CASSLVSGVNTGELFF. The CDR3 nucleotides read TGCGCCAGCAGCTTAGTATCAGGGGTGAACACCGGGGAGCTGTTTTTT.

The table lists this clonotype with many counts. V is TRBV5-1 and J is TRBJ2-3; tentative D call: TRBD2 (6 bases). The germline CDR1 and CDR2 sequences are SGHRS and YFSETQ. CDR3 length equals 16 residues. Trimming took 4 bases from V and 2 from J, leaving 17 bases between them. The CDR3 here is CASSPRGGANTDTQYF. The CDR3, as DNA: TGCGCCAGCAGCCCTCGAGGCGGGGCGAACACAGATACGCAGTATTTT.

This clonotype was counted ten times or more. The V and J genes are TRBV4-1 and TRBJ2-3; 11 positions agree with TRBD2. Germline-derived CDR1 and CDR2 are MGHRA and YSYEKL. V trimming: 1 base; J trimming: 3 bases; junction bases outside the gene matches: 6. The CDR3 has 17 residues. CDR3 nucleotide sequence: TGCGCCAGCAGCCAAGCTCTAGCGGGGGGACCTACAGATACGCAGTATTTT. Protein product: CASSQALAGGPTDTQYF.

This clonotype was detected ten times or more. This chain links TRBV12-3 or TRBV12-4 with TRBJ2-2; 7 bases fit TRBD1. The CDR3 has 15 amino acids. J gave up 1 base and V 5 bases, and 4 bases lay outside the gene matches. CDR3 nucleotides: TGTGCCAGCAGTGGCCGGGACAGGAACACCGGGGAGCTGTTTTTT. Amino acid sequence: CASSGRDRNTGELFF.